Listed below are T cell receptor beta chains from one sample, sequenced in a study of blood T cells in healthy people across ages. Each CDR3 protein gets one entry after TCRdb re-called the 5' RACE reads with MiXCR. The profile shows roughly 1.9 million distinct CDR3 sequences, around 40% of them singletons. The source material was blood. The origin of the receptors is a human donor in good health. The CDR3 runs from the conserved cysteine through the conserved F or W. D genes are given only for firm matches. A row's size may be missing; if present it is once, few, many or a size class.

TRBJ2-7	TRBV18	-	14	few	TGTGCCAGCTCACCCAAGCCAGGCTACTACGAGCAGTACTTC	CASSPKPGYYEQYF
TRBJ2-5	TRBV29-1	-	11	many	TGCAGCGTCCCTGAGCTAGAGACCCAGTACTTC	CSVPELETQYF
TRBJ2-5	TRBV7-8	TRBD2	18	few	TGTGCCAGCAGCCCACGACTAGCGGGGGTTCCTATCCAAGAGACCCAGTACTTC	CASSPRLAGVPIQETQYF
TRBJ2-4	TRBV29-1	TRBD1	15	once	TGCAGCGTCTGGGGACAGACCCTAGCCAAAAACATTCAGTACTTC	CSVWGQTLAKNIQYF
TRBJ1-1	TRBV27	-	14	-	TGTGCCAGTAGACCGGGACACAGGAACACTGAAGCTTTCTTT	CASRPGHRNTEAFF
TRBJ2-7	TRBV4-2	-	14	-	TGTGCCAGCAGCACACAAGCCGGAACCTACGAGCAGTACTTC	CASSTQAGTYEQYF
TRBJ2-1	TRBV4-3	-	17	few	TGCGCCAGCAGCATTCAGGTCGGGACCGAGACCTACAATGAGCAGTTCTTC	CASSIQVGTETYNEQFF
TRBJ1-2	TRBV7-2	-	13	-	TGTGCCAGCAGCCCCCGCAGCTTCTATGGCTACACCTTC	CASSPRSFYGYTF
TRBJ1-2	TRBV20-1	TRBD1	16	once	TGCAGTGCCCTCTCAACAGGGGCGCGGGGTAACTATGGCTACACCTTC	CSALSTGARGNYGYTF
TRBJ2-7	TRBV7-6	-	15	-	TGTGCCAGCAGCCCCGACTGGGATCTAACCTACGAGCAGTACTTC	CASSPDWDLTYEQYF
TRBJ2-7	TRBV7-6	TRBD1	16	-	TGTGCCAGCAGCCTTGGGACAGGGGGGGCGACCTACGAGCAGTACTTC	CASSLGTGGATYEQYF
TRBJ2-1	TRBV15	TRBD2	17	-	TGTGCCACCAGCAGAGAGGAGCGGGGGGCCTCCTACAATGAGCAGTTCTTC	CATSREERGASYNEQFF
TRBJ2-5	TRBV10-3	TRBD2	15	few	TGTGCCATCAGTGGACTAGCGGGACGCCAAGAGACCCAGTACTTC	CAISGLAGRQETQYF
TRBJ1-6	TRBV7-2	-	14	many	TGTGCCAGCCGGTCTTGGGAGCCTAATTCACCCCTCCACTTT	CASRSWEPNSPLHF
TRBJ2-6	TRBV5-6	TRBD1	17	-	TGTGCCAGCAGCTTTAATCAGGGGGCGCGTGGGGCCAACGTCCTGACTTTC	CASSFNQGARGANVLTF
TRBJ2-2	TRBV9	-	16	-	TGTGCCAGCAGCGTCGGCCCGGCAGCATTCACCGGGGAGCTGTTTTTT	CASSVGPAAFTGELFF
TRBJ1-6	TRBV18	-	16	-	TGTGCCAGCTCACCACAGGGCGGGAACTCTAATTCACCCCTCCACTTT	CASSPQGGNSNSPLHF
TRBJ2-7	TRBV28	-	15	few	TGTGCCAGCAGCGGAACCGGGACGGTCTCCTACGAGCAGTACTTC	CASSGTGTVSYEQYF
TRBJ1-2	TRBV7-9	-	12	once	TGTGCCAGCAGCATCGACAGGAATGGCTACACCTTC	CASSIDRNGYTF
TRBJ2-3	TRBV5-1	-	16	-	TGCGCCAGCAGCGAACTCCTGGACACCCCTGGGGATACGCAGTATTTT	CASSELLDTPGDTQYF
TRBJ2-3	TRBV7-2	-	13	-	TGTGCCAGCAGCGCCTATCAGAGATATACGCAGTATTTT	CASSAYQRYTQYF
TRBJ2-7	TRBV7-9	-	14	once	TGTGCCAGCAGCCCAACTGACAGGACCTACGAGCAGTACTTC	CASSPTDRTYEQYF
TRBJ2-7	TRBV7-6	TRBD2	18	few	TGTGCCAGCAGCTTCGGGACTAGCGGGGGGGCCAGCTCCTACGAGCAGTACTTC	CASSFGTSGGASSYEQYF
TRBJ2-5	TRBV25-1	TRBD1	18	few	TGTGCCAGCAGCCTCTATCCCGGGACAGAGATGTACCAAAAGACCCAGTACTTC	CASSLYPGTEMYQKTQYF
TRBJ2-5	TRBV12-3/TRBV12-4	-	13	-	TGTGCCAGCAGTGACAGTATCATAGAGACCCAGTACTTC	CASSDSIIETQYF
TRBJ2-3	TRBV2	-	17	-	TGTGCCAGCACGGGCGAGATGGCGGGGGCGAGCACAGATACGCAGTATTTT	CASTGEMAGASTDTQYF
TRBJ1-2	TRBV29-1	-	13	-	TGCAGCGTTGGCAAGGGAATGGGTTATGGCTACACCTTC	CSVGKGMGYGYTF
TRBJ2-6	TRBV30	TRBD1	16	-	TGTGCCGCACAGGGGGCTACCCTCTCTGGGGCCAACGTCCTGACTTTC	CAAQGATLSGANVLTF